What follows are 21 T cell receptor beta chains derived from one specimen sequenced in a study of blood T cell repertoires in COVID-19. This table comes from immunoSEQ multiplex PCR, and its TCRdb copy is limited to in-frame clones, with some not included. This table holds under 250,000 clones, around 83% found once. Sequencing was performed on peripheral blood. Receptors were obtained from a man in his forties with active or convalescent COVID-19.

On this clone itself: Distinct nucleotide sequences in the sample also encode this CDR3. This CDR3 is CATSDGQGVNTEAFF. CDR3 in DNA: TGTGCCACCAGTGATGGACAGGGGGTGAACACTGAAGCTTTCTTT. V and J are TRBV24-1 and TRBJ1-1; 10 bases agree with TRBD1. CDR3 length: 15 amino acids. The germline V gene encodes CDR1 KGHDR and CDR2 SFDVKD. V gave up 3 bases and J gave up 0 bases; unmatched junction bases: 0.

This chain joins TRBV7-2 and TRBJ2-3, with unresolved D. Germline V gene data show CDR1 as SGHTA and CDR2 as FQGNSA. Trimming removed 3 bases at V and 1 base at J, with 5 bases between. The CDR3 covers 13 residues. As DNA, the CDR3 is TGTGCCAGCAGCTTGTGGCGCACAGATACGCAGTATTTT. Translated, it gives CASSLWRTDTQYF.

V is TRBV7-9 and J is TRBJ2-7, with D tentatively TRBD1 (6 bases). There are 15 residues in the CDR3. CDR1 and CDR2 from the germline V gene are SEHNR and FQNEAQ (reference sequence). The V end lost 5 bases, the J end lost 3 bases, and 17 bases lay between the germline ends. Here the CDR3 reads CASSTRQDSNYEQYF. In DNA, the CDR3 is TGTGCCAGCAGCACCCGACAGGATAGTAACTACGAGCAGTACTTC.

This chain connects TRBV5-6 to TRBJ2-7; TRBD1 agrees at 9 bases. CDR1 is SGHDT and CDR2 is YYEEEE in the germline V gene. This CDR3 region has 15 residues. Trimming cost V 3 bases and J 1 base; bases outside gene matches: 5. The CDR3 region is CASSWTGANSYEQYF. Here the CDR3 DNA reads TGTGCCAGCAGCTGGACAGGGGCGAATTCCTACGAGCAGTACTTC. The full variable domain, with the rest looked up from reference TRBV5-6 and TRBJ2-7, is DAGVTQSPTHLIKTRGQQVTLRCSPKSGHDTVSWYQQALGQGPQFIFQYYEEEERQRGNFPDRFSGHQFPNYSSELNVNALLLGDSALYLCASSWTGANSYEQYFGPGTRLTVT.

The V gene is TRBV20-1, the J gene TRBJ1-3; D not resolved. The CDR3 consists of 11 residues. Trimming stripped 5 bases from V and 1 base from J, with 3 bases between. Germline loops: CDR1 DFQATT, CDR2 SNEGSKA (reference sequence). CDR3 protein: CSAYSGNTIYF. CDR3 nucleotides: TGCAGTGCTTATTCTGGAAACACCATATATTTT.

The chain recombines TRBV30 with TRBJ1-2; TRBD1 aligns across 8 bases. Germline V gene lookup returns CDR1 GTSNPN and CDR2 SVGIG (reference sequence). The CDR3 is made up of 14 amino acids. The J segment lost 6 bases and the V segment lost 1 base, leaving 7 bases of the junction unmatched. The CDR3 is CAWSGTGRRDGYTF. CDR3 DNA sequence: TGTGCCTGGAGTGGGACAGGGAGGAGGGATGGCTACACCTTC. Full variable domain (outside the CDR3, taken from reference TRBV30 and TRBJ1-2): SQTIHQWPATLVQPVGSPLSLECTVEGTSNPNLYWYRQAAGRGLQLLFYSVGIGQISSEVPQNLSASRPQDRQFILSSKKLLLSDSGFYLCAWSGTGRRDGYTFGSGTRLTVV.

The J gene is TRBJ1-2, the V gene TRBV12-3 or TRBV12-4; 10 bases are shared with TRBD1. The length of the CDR3 is 13 residues. The ends lost 5 bases at V and 6 bases at J; junction bases unmatched: 3. The CDR3 DNA reads as TGTGCCAGCAGTGGGACAGGGGCTAATGGCTACACCTTC. This sequence encodes CASSGTGANGYTF.

The gene calls are TRBV6-5 and TRBJ1-2; TRBD1 matches at 7 bases. There are 14 residues in the CDR3. V gave up 6 bases and J gave up 0 bases; unmatched junction bases: 4. Germline lookup yields CDR1 MNHEY and CDR2 SVGAGI. The CDR3 here is CASRGTDTNYGYTF. The CDR3 DNA sequence: TGTGCCAGCAGAGGGACAGACACTAACTATGGCTACACCTTC.

This chain uses TRBV7-9 with TRBJ1-4; D might be TRBD1 (5 bases). The CDR3 has 14 residues. The V gene's germline CDR1 is SEHNR and CDR2 FQNEAQ (reference sequence). With 2 bases removed from V and 8 bases from J, the gap between germline ends came to 12 bases. CDR3 in DNA: TGTGCCAGCAGCTTACGGGGGGGAGGCGAAAAACTGTTTTTT. It translates to CASSLRGGGEKLFF. Looking up the rest from reference TRBV7-9 and TRBJ1-4 gives the full variable domain: DTGVSQNPRHKITKRGQNVTFRCDPISEHNRLYWYRQTLGQGPEFLTYFQNEAQLEKSRLLSDRFSAERPKGSFSTLEIQRTEQGDSAMYLCASSLRGGGEKLFFGSGTQLSVL.

Notes on this clone: Additional DNA sequences in this sample encode the identical CDR3. The CDR3: CASSYAESNQPQHF. The CDR3 coding sequence is TGTGCCAGCAGTTACGCGGAGAGCAATCAGCCCCAGCATTTT. The chain employs TRBV6-6 and TRBJ1-5; D remains unclear. The CDR3 has 14 amino acids. Trimming stripped 2 bases from V and 1 base from J, with 6 bases between. CDR1 and CDR2 from the germline V gene are MNHNY and SVGAGI (reference sequence).

This clone was detected only once. The chain is built from TRBV5-1 and TRBJ2-1; TRBD2 matches 12 bases. The germline V gene has CDR1 SGHRS and CDR2 YFSETQ. J gave up 2 bases and V 2 bases, and 2 bases lay outside the gene matches. This CDR3 is 16 amino acids long. CDR3 sequence: CASSFGTSGPYNEQFF. The CDR3 nucleotides read TGCGCCAGCAGCTTCGGGACTAGCGGGCCCTACAATGAGCAGTTCTTC.

This chain uses TRBV7-9 with TRBJ2-5; the D gene is possibly TRBD2 (6 bases). This CDR3 comprises 13 residues. The germline V gene encodes CDR1 SEHNR and CDR2 FQNEAQ (reference sequence). V dropped 3 bases and J dropped 11 bases, with 16 bases sitting between them. CDR3 loop: CASSFLSGRTQYF. In DNA form, the CDR3 reads TGTGCCAGCAGCTTTCTGAGCGGGCGGACTCAGTACTTC.

In its sample, this clone was seen once. The chain joins TRBV11-3 to TRBJ2-3; D not resolved. The CDR3 totals 12 residues. Per germline, CDR1 SGHNT and CDR2 YENEEA. V was pared by 4 bases and J by 4 bases, with 6 bases between. The CDR3 reads CASSSPADTQYF. The CDR3 nucleotides are TGTGCCAGCAGCTCCCCCGCAGATACGCAGTATTTT.

V is TRBV19 and J is TRBJ2-1, with 9 bases that match TRBD1. Germline V gene lookup returns CDR1 LNHDA and CDR2 SQIVND (reference sequence). There are 14 residues in the CDR3. V gave up 6 bases and J gave up 5 bases; unmatched junction bases: 5. The chain's CDR3 is CASRPGQGNNEQFF. The CDR3 DNA reads as TGTGCCAGTAGACCGGGACAGGGTAACAATGAGCAGTTCTTC.

The chain combines TRBV18 with TRBJ1-2, with D possibly being TRBD1 (5 bases). Germline lookup yields CDR1 KGHSH and CDR2 LQKENI. The CDR3 extends over 13 amino acids. Trimming removed 6 bases at V and 7 bases at J, with 15 bases between. The CDR3 sequence is CASSAGQVTGYTF. CDR3 nucleotide sequence: TGTGCCAGCTCCGCGGGGCAGGTTACTGGCTACACCTTC.

The rearrangement links TRBV6-5 to TRBJ1-3; TRBD1 is a possible D gene (5 bases). The V and J ends lost 6 bases and 0 bases respectively, with 12 bases between them. Germline V CDR1 and CDR2: MNHEY, SVGAGI. The CDR3 sequence is 15 residues long. The CDR3 bases are TGTGCCAGCAGGGACAACCCCCTCTCTGGAAACACCATATATTTT. Amino acid sequence: CASRDNPLSGNTIYF.

The chain joins TRBV29-1 to TRBJ1-2; 8 positions agree with TRBD1. The junction had 13 bases not matched to a gene; V was cut back by 4 bases and J by 6 bases. This CDR3 comprises 15 residues. The V gene's germline CDR1 is SQVTM and CDR2 ANQGSEA. The DNA of the CDR3 is TGCAGCGTTGTCGACAGGGGTTTAGGCAGGGATGGCTACACCTTC. It is translated as CSVVDRGLGRDGYTF.

The chain joins TRBV5-8 to TRBJ1-5; the D gene is possibly TRBD1 (6 bases). V dropped 0 bases and J dropped 1 base, with 8 bases sitting between them. The CDR3 runs to 15 residues. In germline, CDR1 is SGHTS, CDR2 YDEGEE. For the CDR3, the DNA is TGTGCCAGCAGCTTGGGGGACAAAAGCAATCAGCCCCAGCATTTT. Translation gives CASSLGDKSNQPQHF.

The chain is built from TRBV7-8 and TRBJ2-7, with D maybe TRBD2 (7 bases). In germline, CDR1 is SGHVS, CDR2 FQNEAQ. Trimming shortened V by 1 base and J by 7 bases, and 17 bases separated the two germline ends. This CDR3 comprises 15 residues. The CDR3 region has the DNA TGTGCCAGCAGCTTAGAAGGGGGACTACCCTGGGAGCAGTACTTC. Translation gives CASSLEGGLPWEQYF.

The CDR3 DNA follows: TGCGCCAGCAGCTTCCTACAGGGGATCGGGAACACTGAAGCTTTCTTT. Its translation: CASSFLQGIGNTEAFF. V and J are TRBV5-1 and TRBJ1-1; 7 nucleotides agree with TRBD1. V lost 2 bases, J lost 1 base, and 8 bases stayed unmatched. This CDR3 region has 16 residues. From germline, CDR1 is SGHRS and CDR2 YFSETQ. Drawing the rest from reference TRBV5-1 and TRBJ1-1, the complete variable domain is KAGVTQTPRYLIKTRGQQVTLSCSPISGHRSVSWYQQTPGQGLQFLFEYFSETQRNKGNFPGRFSGRQFSNSRSEMNVSTLELGDSALYLCASSFLQGIGNTEAFFGQGTRLTVV.

This clone showed up just once. The chain has TRBV5-1 and TRBJ2-7, with D possibly being TRBD2 (5 bases). The germline V and J ends were trimmed by 4 bases and 2 bases, with 19 bases remaining between them. The CDR3 sequence is 16 residues long. Germline CDR1 is SGHRS and CDR2 is YFSETQ. The DNA of the CDR3 is TGCGCCAGCAGCCTCGGGGTGGGCAGCGCTACCTACGAGCAGTACTTC. Its protein product is CASSLGVGSATYEQYF.